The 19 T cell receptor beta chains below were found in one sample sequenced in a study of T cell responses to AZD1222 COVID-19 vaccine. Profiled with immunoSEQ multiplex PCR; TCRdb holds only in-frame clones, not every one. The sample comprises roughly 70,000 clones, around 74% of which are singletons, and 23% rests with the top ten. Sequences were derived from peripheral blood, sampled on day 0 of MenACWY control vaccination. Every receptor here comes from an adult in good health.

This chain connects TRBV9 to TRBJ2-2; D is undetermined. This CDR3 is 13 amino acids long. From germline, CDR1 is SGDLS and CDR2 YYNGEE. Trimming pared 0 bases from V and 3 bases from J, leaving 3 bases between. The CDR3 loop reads CASSVAHTGELFF. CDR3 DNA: TGTGCCAGCAGCGTAGCCCACACCGGGGAGCTGTTTTTT.

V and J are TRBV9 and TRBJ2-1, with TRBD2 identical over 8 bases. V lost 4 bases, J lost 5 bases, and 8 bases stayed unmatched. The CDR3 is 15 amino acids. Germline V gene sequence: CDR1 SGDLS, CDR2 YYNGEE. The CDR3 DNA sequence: TGTGCCAGCAGCCCGGGGGGACTAGTAAACAATGAGCAGTTCTTC. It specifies CASSPGGLVNNEQFF.

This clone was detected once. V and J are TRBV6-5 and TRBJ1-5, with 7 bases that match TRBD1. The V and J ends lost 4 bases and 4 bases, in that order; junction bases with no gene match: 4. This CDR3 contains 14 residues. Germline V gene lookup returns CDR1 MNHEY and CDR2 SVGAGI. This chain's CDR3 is CASSSRQGNQPQHF. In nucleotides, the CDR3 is TGTGCCAGCAGTTCCCGACAGGGTAATCAGCCCCAGCATTTT.

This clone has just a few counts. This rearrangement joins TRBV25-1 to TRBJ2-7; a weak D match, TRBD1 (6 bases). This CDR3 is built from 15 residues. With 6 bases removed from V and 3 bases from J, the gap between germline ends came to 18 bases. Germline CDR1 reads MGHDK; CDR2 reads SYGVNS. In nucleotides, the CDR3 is TGTGCCAGCAGCACCGGAGGAGACAGGAGCTACGAGCAGTACTTC. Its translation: CASSTGGDRSYEQYF.

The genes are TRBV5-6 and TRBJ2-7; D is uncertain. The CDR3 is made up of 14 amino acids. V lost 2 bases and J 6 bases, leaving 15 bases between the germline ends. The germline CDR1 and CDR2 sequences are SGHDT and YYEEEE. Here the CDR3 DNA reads TGTGCCAGCAGCTTTTTAGGTCCAGGTACCGAGCAGTACTTC. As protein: CASSFLGPGTEQYF.

For the CDR3, the DNA is TGTGCCAGCAGCCCTGGACAGGGGAATTCACCCCTCCACTTT. Its translation: CASSPGQGNSPLHF. V usage is TRBV5-5 and J usage is TRBJ1-6, with 9 nucleotides matching TRBD1. The CDR3 is made up of 14 amino acids. The germline CDR1 and CDR2 sequences are SGHKS and YYEKEE (reference sequence). The J segment lost 7 bases and the V segment lost 4 bases, leaving 3 bases of the junction unmatched.

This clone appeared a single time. The CDR3 is CASSERGGDSPLHF. The CDR3, as DNA: TGTGCCAGCAGTGAACGAGGCGGAGATTCACCCCTCCACTTT. The V and J genes are TRBV25-1 and TRBJ1-6, with unresolved D. This CDR3 has 14 residues. Per germline, CDR1 MGHDK and CDR2 SYGVNS. V lost 2 bases and J 8 bases, leaving 10 bases between the germline ends.

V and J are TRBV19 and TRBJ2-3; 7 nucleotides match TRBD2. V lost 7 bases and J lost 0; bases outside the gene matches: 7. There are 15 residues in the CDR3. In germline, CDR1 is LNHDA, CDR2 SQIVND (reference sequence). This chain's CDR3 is CASTMGGTSTDTQYF. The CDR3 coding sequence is TGTGCCAGTACTATGGGGGGGACCAGCACAGATACGCAGTATTTT.

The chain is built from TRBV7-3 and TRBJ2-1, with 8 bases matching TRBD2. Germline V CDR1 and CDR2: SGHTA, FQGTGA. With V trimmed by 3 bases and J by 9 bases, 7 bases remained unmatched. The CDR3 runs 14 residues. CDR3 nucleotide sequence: TGTGCCAGCAGCTTGGGTCTAGCGGGTGGTGAGCAGTTCTTC. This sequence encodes CASSLGLAGGEQFF.

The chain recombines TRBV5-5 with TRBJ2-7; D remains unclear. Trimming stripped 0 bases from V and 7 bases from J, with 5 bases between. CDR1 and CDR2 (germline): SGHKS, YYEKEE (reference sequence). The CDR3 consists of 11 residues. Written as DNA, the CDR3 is TGTGCCAGCAGCTTGGACTGGGAGCAGTACTTC. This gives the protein CASSLDWEQYF.

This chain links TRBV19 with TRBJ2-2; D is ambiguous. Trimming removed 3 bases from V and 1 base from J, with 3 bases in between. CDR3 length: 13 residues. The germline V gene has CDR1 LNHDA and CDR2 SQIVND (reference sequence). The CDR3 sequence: CASSMGNTGELFF. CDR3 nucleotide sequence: TGTGCCAGTAGTATGGGGAACACCGGGGAGCTGTTTTTT.

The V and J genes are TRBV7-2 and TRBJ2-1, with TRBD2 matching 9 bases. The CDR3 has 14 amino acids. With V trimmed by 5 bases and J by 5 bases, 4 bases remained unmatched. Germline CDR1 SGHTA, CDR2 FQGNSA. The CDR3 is CASSPGLANNEQFF. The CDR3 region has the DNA TGTGCCAGCAGCCCGGGACTAGCTAACAATGAGCAGTTCTTC.

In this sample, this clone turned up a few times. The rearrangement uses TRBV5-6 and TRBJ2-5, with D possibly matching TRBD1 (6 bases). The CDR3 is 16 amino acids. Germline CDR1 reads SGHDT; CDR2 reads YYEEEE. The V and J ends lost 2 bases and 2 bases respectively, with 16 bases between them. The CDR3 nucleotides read TGTGCCAGCAGCTTTATGGCGGACAGCCTACAAGAGACCCAGTACTTC. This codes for CASSFMADSLQETQYF.

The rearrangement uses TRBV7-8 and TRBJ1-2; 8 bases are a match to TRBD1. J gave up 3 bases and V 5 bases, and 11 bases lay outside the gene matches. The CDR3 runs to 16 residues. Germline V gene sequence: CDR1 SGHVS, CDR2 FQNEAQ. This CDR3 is CASSLNSGQGHYGYTF. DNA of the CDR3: TGTGCCAGCAGCCTGAATAGCGGACAGGGCCACTATGGCTACACCTTC.

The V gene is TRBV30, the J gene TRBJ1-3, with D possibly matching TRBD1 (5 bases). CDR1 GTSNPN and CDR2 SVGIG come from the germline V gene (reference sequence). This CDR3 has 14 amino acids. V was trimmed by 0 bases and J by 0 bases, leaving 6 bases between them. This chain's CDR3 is CAWSVGDSGNTIYF. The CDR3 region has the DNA TGTGCCTGGAGTGTAGGGGACTCTGGAAACACCATATATTTT.

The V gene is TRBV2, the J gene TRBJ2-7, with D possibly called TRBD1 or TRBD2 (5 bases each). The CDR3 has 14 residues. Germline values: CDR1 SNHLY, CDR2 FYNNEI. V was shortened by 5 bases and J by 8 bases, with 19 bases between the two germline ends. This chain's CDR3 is CASSTQVTSTQQYF. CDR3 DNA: TGTGCCAGCAGTACACAGGTTACTAGTACGCAGCAGTACTTC.

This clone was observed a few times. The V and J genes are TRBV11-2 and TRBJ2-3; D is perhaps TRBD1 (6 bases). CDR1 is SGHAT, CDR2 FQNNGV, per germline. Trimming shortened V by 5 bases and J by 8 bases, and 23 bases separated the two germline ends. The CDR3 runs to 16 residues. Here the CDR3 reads CASSPISTGLRGTQYF. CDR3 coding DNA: TGTGCCAGCAGCCCCATCTCGACAGGCCTCCGGGGTACGCAGTATTTT. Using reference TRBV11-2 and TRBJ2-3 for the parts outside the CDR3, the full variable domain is EAGVAQSPRYKIIEKRQSVAFWCNPISGHATLYWYQQILGQGPKLLIQFQNNGVVDDSQLPKDRFSAERLKGVDSTLKIQPAKLEDSAVYLCASSPISTGLRGTQYFGPGTRLTVL.

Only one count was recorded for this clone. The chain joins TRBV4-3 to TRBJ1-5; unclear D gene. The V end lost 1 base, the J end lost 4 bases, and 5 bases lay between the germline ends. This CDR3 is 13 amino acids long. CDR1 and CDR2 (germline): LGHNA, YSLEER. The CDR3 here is CASSQGVNQPQHF. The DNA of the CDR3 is TGCGCCAGCAGCCAAGGGGTAAATCAGCCCCAGCATTTT.

CDR3 bases: TGTGCCAGCAGCCCGACTAGCGGGAGCTTCCACGAGCAGTACTTC. It yields the protein CASSPTSGSFHEQYF. This chain uses TRBV7-2 with TRBJ2-7; 12 bases map to TRBD2. V dropped 5 bases and J dropped 5; count of bases not matched to a gene: 7. Per the germline V gene, CDR1 is SGHTA and CDR2 is FQGNSA. This CDR3 spans 15 amino acids.